Each of the 30 T cell receptor beta chains below was sequenced from the same sample in a study of T cell responses to AZD1222 COVID-19 vaccine. Some clones are missing from TCRdb's copy, which holds only in-frame ones; the method was immunoSEQ multiplex PCR. The sample lists some 190,000 clones, about 89% seen once, with around 1.6% in the top ten. Here the sequenced sample was peripheral blood, taken 28 days after the second AZD1222 dose. The receptors derive from an adult who received the AZD1222 COVID-19 vaccine.

The V and J genes are TRBV2 and TRBJ2-6; D perhaps matches TRBD1 (5 bases). V was pared by 10 bases and J by 0 bases, with 10 bases between. The CDR3 spans 14 residues. CDR1 is SNHLY and CDR2 is FYNNEI in the germline V gene. This CDR3 is CANQQVSGANVLTF. The CDR3 region has the DNA TGTGCCAACCAACAGGTCTCTGGGGCCAACGTCCTGACTTTC. The variable domain in full, completed from reference TRBV2 and TRBJ2-6, reads EPEVTQTPSHQVTQMGQEVILRCVPISNHLYFYWYRQILGQKVEFLVSFYNNEISEKSEIFDDQFSVERPDGSNFTLKIRSTKLEDSAMYFCANQQVSGANVLTFGAGSRLTVL.

This chain's CDR3 is CASSLGLVGSETQYF. CDR3 nucleotide sequence: TGTGCCAGCAGCTTAGGGCTAGTAGGGTCAGAGACCCAGTACTTC. The genes are TRBV7-2 and TRBJ2-5; no definite D call. Germline CDR1 reads SGHTA; CDR2 reads FQGNSA. The CDR3 runs 15 residues. Trimming cost V 1 base and J 4 bases, with 13 bases left between them.

The chain combines TRBV10-3 with TRBJ1-2; 7 nucleotides align to TRBD1. The germline V gene has CDR1 ENHRY and CDR2 SYGVKD. CDR3 size: 13 residues. V dropped 2 bases and J dropped 8; count of bases not matched to a gene: 5. CDR3 protein: CAISEVDRVGYTF. The CDR3 bases are TGTGCCATCAGTGAGGTTGACAGGGTCGGCTACACCTTC.

V is TRBV5-6 and J is TRBJ2-2; 8 nucleotides align to TRBD2. V shed 5 bases, J shed 4 bases, and the junction held 10 bases outside the gene matches. The V gene's germline CDR1 is SGHDT and CDR2 YYEEEE. CDR3 size: 16 residues. The DNA for the CDR3 is TGTGCCAGCAGTTTACTGAGCGGGGGACCCACCGGGGAGCTGTTTTTT. Translated, it gives CASSLLSGGPTGELFF. The full variable domain, with the rest looked up from reference TRBV5-6 and TRBJ2-2, is DAGVTQSPTHLIKTRGQQVTLRCSPKSGHDTVSWYQQALGQGPQFIFQYYEEEERQRGNFPDRFSGHQFPNYSSELNVNALLLGDSALYLCASSLLSGGPTGELFFGEGSRLTVL.

The V and J genes are TRBV9 and TRBJ1-2, with 9 nucleotides matching TRBD1. Germline values: CDR1 SGDLS, CDR2 YYNGEE. This CDR3 contains 18 residues. J lost 8 bases, V lost 3 bases, and 20 bases had no gene match. The CDR3 region is CASSANSRDRVSFEGYTF. CDR3 nucleotides: TGTGCCAGCAGCGCTAATTCGAGGGACAGGGTGTCGTTTGAGGGCTACACCTTC.

The chain has TRBV5-1 and TRBJ2-7, with 11 bases matching TRBD2. The germline CDR1 and CDR2 sequences are SGHRS and YFSETQ. CDR3 length: 17 residues. V was pared by 0 bases and J by 2 bases, with 7 bases of the junction left unmatched. CDR3 loop: CASSLDSGRATAYEQYF. The CDR3 DNA sequence: TGCGCCAGCAGCTTGGATAGCGGGAGGGCTACCGCCTACGAGCAGTACTTC.

The chain joins TRBV7-8 to TRBJ2-4; no clear D gene. This CDR3 is 15 amino acids long. The germline gives CDR1 SGHVS, CDR2 FQNEAQ. Trimming removed 1 base at V and 4 bases at J, with 11 bases between. DNA for the CDR3: TGTGCCAGCAGCTTAGGAGAGGCCCCGAAAAACATTCAGTACTTC. Its translation is CASSLGEAPKNIQYF.

The rearrangement links TRBV3-1 (or the pseudogene TRBV3-2) to TRBJ2-5; a possible D gene is TRBD2 (5 bases). Trimming shortened V by 1 base and J by 2 bases, and 11 bases separated the two germline ends. CDR3 length: 15 residues. Germline CDR1 LGHDT, CDR2 YNNKEL (reference sequence). In DNA, the CDR3 is TGTGCCAGCAGCCAAGGGAATAGAGGGCAAGAGACCCAGTACTTC. Encoded protein: CASSQGNRGQETQYF.

The chain carries TRBV11-1 and TRBJ2-7; D is perhaps TRBD1 (6 bases). V dropped 5 bases and J dropped 5 bases, with 10 bases sitting between them. The CDR3 runs to 12 residues. The germline V gene encodes CDR1 SGHAT and CDR2 FQDESV (reference sequence). The CDR3 here is CASSPDRNEQYF. DNA for the CDR3: TGTGCCAGCAGCCCCGACAGGAACGAGCAGTACTTC.

The V gene is TRBV7-2, the J gene TRBJ1-5; 10 bases match TRBD1. In germline, CDR1 is SGHTA, CDR2 FQGNSA. Trimming took 1 base from V and 6 from J; bases not matched to a gene: 6. The CDR3 runs 16 residues. The CDR3 DNA reads TGTGCCAGCAGCTTAGTGGCGACAGGGGGCGGTCAGCCCCAGCATTTT. Protein product: CASSLVATGGGQPQHF.

The V call is TRBV6-2 or TRBV6-3, the J call TRBJ2-7; D possibly matches TRBD1 or TRBD2 (5 bases each). CDR1 is MNHEY and CDR2 is SVGEGT in the germline V gene. Trimming cost V 3 bases and J 4 bases, with 10 bases left between them. The CDR3 runs to 13 residues. CDR3 residues: CASSYSGAYEQYF. The CDR3 DNA reads as TGTGCCAGCAGTTATTCCGGGGCTTACGAGCAGTACTTC.

The chain recombines TRBV2 with TRBJ2-2, with a tentative D call TRBD2 (5 bases). The CDR3 extends over 15 amino acids. CDR1 SNHLY and CDR2 FYNNEI come from the germline V gene. V was cut by 4 bases and J by 0 bases, with 9 bases left in between. CDR3 protein: CASSGLLANTGELFF. In nucleotides, the CDR3 is TGTGCCAGCAGTGGGTTACTAGCGAACACCGGGGAGCTGTTTTTT.

The gene calls are TRBV14 and TRBJ1-1; 7 bases line up with TRBD1. Germline CDR1 is SGHDN and CDR2 is FVKESK. The CDR3 is 16 amino acids. The V gene end was trimmed by 0 bases and the J gene end by 5 bases; junction bases not matched to a gene: 9. As DNA, the CDR3 is TGTGCCAGCAGCCAAGACGCAGGGGGTTGGGGAACTGAAGCTTTCTTT. Its protein product is CASSQDAGGWGTEAFF.

The rearrangement uses TRBV5-4 and TRBJ1-6; D not certain. With 4 bases removed from V and 8 bases from J, the gap between germline ends came to 16 bases. Germline CDR1 and CDR2: SGHNT and YYREEE (reference sequence). CDR3 length: 15 amino acids. CDR3 sequence: CASSPRGVGDSPLHF. In DNA form, the CDR3 reads TGTGCCAGCAGCCCACGGGGTGTTGGGGATTCACCCCTCCACTTT.

The chain joins TRBV27 to TRBJ2-2; no definite D call. The germline V gene has CDR1 MNHEY and CDR2 SMNVEV (reference sequence). Trimming took off 3 bases at V and 6 bases at J, with 5 bases between the two ends. This CDR3 has 12 residues. CDR3 DNA sequence: TGTGCCAGCAGTTTCTCTGCCGGGGAGCTGTTTTTT. Protein sequence: CASSFSAGELFF.

Only one count was recorded for this clone. The V call is TRBV2, the J call TRBJ2-1; no clear D gene. V lost 4 bases, J lost 6 bases, and 4 bases lay in between. The CDR3 consists of 11 residues. Germline values: CDR1 SNHLY, CDR2 FYNNEI. The chain's CDR3 is CASSVSNEQFF. CDR3 sequence (DNA): TGTGCCAGCAGTGTGAGCAATGAGCAGTTCTTC.

This clone was seen more than once but under ten times. This chain's CDR3 is CASSADASPLHF. CDR3 coding DNA: TGTGCCAGCAGCGCCGATGCCTCACCCCTCCACTTT. This rearrangement joins TRBV9 to TRBJ1-6; D call uncertain. Trimming removed 3 bases from V and 10 bases from J, with 8 bases in between. The CDR3 contains 12 residues. The germline gives CDR1 SGDLS, CDR2 YYNGEE.

The chain recombines TRBV18 with TRBJ1-1, with no clear D. Germline V gives CDR1 KGHSH, CDR2 LQKENI. V was cut by 3 bases and J by 8 bases, with 19 bases left in between. The CDR3 runs to 15 residues. The CDR3 protein is CASSPPDRREREAFF. As DNA, the CDR3 is TGTGCCAGCTCACCTCCAGACCGACGCGAGAGAGAAGCTTTCTTT.

This clone appeared a single time. CDR3 residues: CASSIRRPGFNEKLFF. The CDR3 DNA reads as TGTGCCAGCAGCATCCGGCGGCCAGGTTTTAATGAAAAACTGTTTTTT. The chain links TRBV7-9 to TRBJ1-4; D is ambiguous. This CDR3 comprises 16 residues. CDR1 is SEHNR and CDR2 is FQNEAQ in the germline V gene (reference sequence). V was shortened by 5 bases and J by 4 bases, with 17 bases between the two germline ends. The entire variable domain, with the rest obtained from reference TRBV7-9 and TRBJ1-4, is as follows: DTGVSQNPRHKITKRGQNVTFRCDPISEHNRLYWYRQTLGQGPEFLTYFQNEAQLEKSRLLSDRFSAERPKGSFSTLEIQRTEQGDSAMYLCASSIRRPGFNEKLFFGSGTQLSVL.

The V and J genes are TRBV5-5 and TRBJ1-5; D call uncertain. The germline V gene has CDR1 SGHKS and CDR2 YYEKEE (reference sequence). Trimming took 1 base from V and 3 from J, leaving 8 bases between them. This CDR3 is 14 amino acids long. This chain's CDR3 is CASSLRQINQPQHF. DNA of the CDR3: TGTGCCAGCAGCTTGAGGCAGATCAATCAGCCCCAGCATTTT.

The table lists this clone with a count of one. The chain has TRBV30 and TRBJ2-4; the D gene is possibly TRBD1 (5 bases). V was trimmed by 0 bases and J by 1 base, leaving 16 bases between them. Looked up from germline, CDR1 is GTSNPN and CDR2 is SVGIG (reference sequence). There are 17 residues in the CDR3. The CDR3 spells CAWSVQVQPGAKNIQYF. Here the CDR3 DNA reads TGTGCCTGGAGTGTACAGGTACAGCCAGGGGCCAAAAACATTCAGTACTTC.

The chain uses TRBV18 and TRBJ1-2; D gene ambiguous. Between the trimmed V and J ends, which lost 6 bases and 12 bases, there was a span of 17 bases. Germline lookup yields CDR1 KGHSH and CDR2 LQKENI. The CDR3 is 12 residues long. The CDR3 sequence is CASSPKGRFHTF. CDR3 bases: TGTGCCAGCTCCCCTAAAGGGAGATTCCACACCTTC.

This chain's CDR3 is CASSQTPGNNEQFF. The CDR3 nucleotides read TGTGCCAGCAGCCAGACACCGGGGAACAATGAGCAGTTCTTC. The chain has TRBV7-6 and TRBJ2-1; maybe TRBD2 (5 bases). The CDR3 is 14 amino acids. Trimming removed 5 bases at V and 5 bases at J, with 13 bases between. CDR1 is SGHVS, CDR2 FNYEAQ, per germline.

This clone is a singleton in its sample. The rearrangement links TRBV18 to TRBJ2-2, with 10 nucleotides matching TRBD1. Germline assignment: CDR1 KGHSH and CDR2 LQKENI. V lost 4 bases and J lost 6; bases outside the gene matches: 8. The CDR3 sequence is 16 residues long. CDR3 loop: CASSRTGQGIAGELFF. The CDR3 DNA follows: TGTGCCAGCTCACGAACGGGACAGGGGATCGCCGGGGAGCTGTTTTTT. Combining the CDR3 with reference TRBV18 and TRBJ2-2 gives the whole variable domain NAGVMQNPRHLVRRRGQEARLRCSPMKGHSHVYWYRQLPEEGLKFMVYLQKENIIDESGMPKERFSAEFPKEGPSILRIQQVVRGDSAAYFCASSRTGQGIAGELFFGEGSRLTVL.

In its sample, this clone was seen once. The V and J genes are TRBV27 and TRBJ1-3; D is perhaps TRBD1 (6 bases). The germline V gene has CDR1 MNHEY and CDR2 SMNVEV (reference sequence). Trimming left V 4 bases short and J 3 bases short, with 16 bases between. The CDR3 loop spans 16 amino acids. The CDR3 sequence: CASSSLTGKSGNTIYF. CDR3 bases: TGTGCCAGCAGTTCACTGACAGGCAAAAGTGGAAACACCATATATTTT.

The DNA for the CDR3 is TGTGCCAGCAGTGAAAGTCCCTCCTCCTACAATGAGCAGTTCTTC. This codes for CASSESPSSYNEQFF. V and J are TRBV2 and TRBJ2-1, with D hard to call. Germline V gene sequence: CDR1 SNHLY, CDR2 FYNNEI. V lost 2 bases and J 0 bases, leaving 8 bases between the germline ends. This CDR3 has 15 amino acids.

The V call is TRBV28, the J call TRBJ2-1; 7 bases agree with TRBD2. The CDR3 is 22 amino acids. The junction had 24 bases not matched to a gene; V was cut back by 1 base and J by 3 bases. Germline lookup yields CDR1 MDHEN and CDR2 SYDVKM. The CDR3 coding sequence is TGTGCCAGCAGTTTATCCAGATCCCTCCTAGCGGACGACCTCCCCGGCTACAATGAGCAGTTCTTC. As protein: CASSLSRSLLADDLPGYNEQFF. Together with reference TRBV28 and TRBJ2-1, the CDR3 gives the full variable domain: DVKVTQSSRYLVKRTGEKVFLECVQDMDHENMFWYRQDPGLGLRLIYFSYDVKMKEKGDIPEGYSVSREKKERFSLILESASTNQTSMYLCASSLSRSLLADDLPGYNEQFFGPGTRLTVL.

This clone appeared once. The chain links TRBV7-2 to TRBJ1-1; no clear D. V was shortened by 5 bases and J by 9 bases, with 7 bases between the two germline ends. The CDR3 is made up of 10 amino acids. In germline, CDR1 is SGHTA, CDR2 FQGNSA. The CDR3 here is CASSPTKAFF. In nucleotides, the CDR3 is TGTGCCAGCAGCCCGACAAAAGCTTTCTTT.

The gene calls are TRBV7-9 and TRBJ2-3; the D is unclear. The CDR3 sequence is 14 residues long. Germline loops: CDR1 SEHNR, CDR2 FQNEAQ (reference sequence). V lost 3 bases and J 2 bases, leaving 9 bases between the germline ends. DNA for the CDR3: TGTGCCAGCAGCTTCGCATCAATCACAGATACGCAGTATTTT. It yields the protein CASSFASITDTQYF. Drawing the rest from reference TRBV7-9 and TRBJ2-3, the complete variable domain is DTGVSQNPRHKITKRGQNVTFRCDPISEHNRLYWYRQTLGQGPEFLTYFQNEAQLEKSRLLSDRFSAERPKGSFSTLEIQRTEQGDSAMYLCASSFASITDTQYFGPGTRLTVL.

The V and J genes are TRBV25-1 and TRBJ2-7, with TRBD2 matching 7 bases. Trimming took 4 bases from V and 6 from J; bases not matched to a gene: 6. Germline lookup yields CDR1 MGHDK and CDR2 SYGVNS. This CDR3 spans 13 amino acids. The CDR3 loop reads CASSATGGGEQYF. CDR3 sequence (DNA): TGTGCCAGCAGTGCCACGGGGGGTGGCGAGCAGTACTTC.